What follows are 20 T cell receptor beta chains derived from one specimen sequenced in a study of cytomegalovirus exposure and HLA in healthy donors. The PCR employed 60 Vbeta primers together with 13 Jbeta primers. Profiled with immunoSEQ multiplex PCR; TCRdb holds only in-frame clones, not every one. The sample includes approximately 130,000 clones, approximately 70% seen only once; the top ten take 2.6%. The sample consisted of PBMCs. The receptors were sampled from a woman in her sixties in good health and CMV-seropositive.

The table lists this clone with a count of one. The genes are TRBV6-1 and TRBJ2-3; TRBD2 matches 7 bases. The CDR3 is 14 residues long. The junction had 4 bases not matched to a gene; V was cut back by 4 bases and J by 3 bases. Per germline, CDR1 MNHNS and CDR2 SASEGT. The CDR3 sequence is CASSAGGNTDTQYF. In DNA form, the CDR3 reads TGTGCCAGCAGTGCGGGGGGTAATACAGATACGCAGTATTTT.

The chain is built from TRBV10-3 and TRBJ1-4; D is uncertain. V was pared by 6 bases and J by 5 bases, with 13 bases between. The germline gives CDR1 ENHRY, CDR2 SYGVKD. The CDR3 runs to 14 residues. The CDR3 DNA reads TGTGCCATCAGGGCGGGATTTTTGAATGAAAAACTGTTTTTT. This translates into CAIRAGFLNEKLFF.

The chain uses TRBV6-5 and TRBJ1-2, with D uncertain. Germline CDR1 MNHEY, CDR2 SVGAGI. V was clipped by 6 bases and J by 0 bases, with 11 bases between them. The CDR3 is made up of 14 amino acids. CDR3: CASRPGVTNYGYTF. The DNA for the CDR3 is TGTGCCAGCAGACCAGGTGTTACTAACTATGGCTACACCTTC.

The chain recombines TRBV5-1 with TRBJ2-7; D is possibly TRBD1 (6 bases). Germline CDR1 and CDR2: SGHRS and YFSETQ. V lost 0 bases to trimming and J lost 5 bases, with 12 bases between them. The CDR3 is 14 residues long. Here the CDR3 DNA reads TGCGCCAGCAGCTTGGGCGGACAGACAAACGAGCAGTACTTC. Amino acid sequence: CASSLGGQTNEQYF.

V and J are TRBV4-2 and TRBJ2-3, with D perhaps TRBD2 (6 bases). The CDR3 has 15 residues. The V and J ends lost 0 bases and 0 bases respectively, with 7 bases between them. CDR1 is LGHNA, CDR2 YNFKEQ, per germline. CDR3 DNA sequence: TGTGCCAGCAGCCAAGAGGGGACTAGCACAGATACGCAGTATTTT. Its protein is CASSQEGTSTDTQYF.

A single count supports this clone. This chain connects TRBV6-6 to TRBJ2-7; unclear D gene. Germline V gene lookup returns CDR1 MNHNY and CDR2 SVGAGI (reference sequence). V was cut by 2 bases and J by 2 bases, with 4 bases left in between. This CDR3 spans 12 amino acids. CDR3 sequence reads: CASSYEAYEQYF. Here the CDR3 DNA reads TGTGCCAGCAGTTACGAGGCCTACGAGCAGTACTTC.

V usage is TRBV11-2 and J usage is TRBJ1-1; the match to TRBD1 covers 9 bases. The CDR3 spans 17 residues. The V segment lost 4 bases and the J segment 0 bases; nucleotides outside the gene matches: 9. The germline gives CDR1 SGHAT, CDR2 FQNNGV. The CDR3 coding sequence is TGTGCCAGCAGCTGGAAGACAGGGGGGCAACTGAACACTGAAGCTTTCTTT. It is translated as CASSWKTGGQLNTEAFF.

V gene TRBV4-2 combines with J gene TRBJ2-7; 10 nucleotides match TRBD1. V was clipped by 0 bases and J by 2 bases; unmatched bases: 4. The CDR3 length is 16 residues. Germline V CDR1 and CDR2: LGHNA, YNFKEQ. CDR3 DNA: TGTGCCAGCAGCCAAGATTTGGGGACAGGGGCCTACGAGCAGTACTTC. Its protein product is CASSQDLGTGAYEQYF.

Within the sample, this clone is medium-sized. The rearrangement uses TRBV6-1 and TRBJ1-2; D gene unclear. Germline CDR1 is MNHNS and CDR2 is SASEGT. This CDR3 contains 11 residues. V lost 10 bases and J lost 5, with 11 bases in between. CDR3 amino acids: CAIRSPYGYTF. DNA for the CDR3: TGTGCCATACGGTCGCCTTATGGCTACACCTTC.

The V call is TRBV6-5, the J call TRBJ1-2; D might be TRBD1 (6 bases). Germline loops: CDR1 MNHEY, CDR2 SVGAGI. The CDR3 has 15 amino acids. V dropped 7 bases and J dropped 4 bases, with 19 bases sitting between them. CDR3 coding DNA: TGTGCCAGCACCCAGAGGGGGGGCTCCAGCTATGGCTACACCTTC. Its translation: CASTQRGGSSYGYTF.

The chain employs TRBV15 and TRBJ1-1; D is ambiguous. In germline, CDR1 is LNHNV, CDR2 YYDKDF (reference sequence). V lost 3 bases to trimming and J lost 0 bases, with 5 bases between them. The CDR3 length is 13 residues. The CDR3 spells CATSSGLNTEAFF. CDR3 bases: TGTGCCACCAGCAGTGGGCTGAACACTGAAGCTTTCTTT.

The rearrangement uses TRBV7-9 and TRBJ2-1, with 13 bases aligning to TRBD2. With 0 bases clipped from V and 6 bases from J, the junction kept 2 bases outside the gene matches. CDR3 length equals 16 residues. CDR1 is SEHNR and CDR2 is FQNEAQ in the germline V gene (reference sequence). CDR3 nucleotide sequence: TGTGCCAGCAGCTTAGCAGGACTAGCGGGGGTCAATGAGCAGTTCTTC. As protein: CASSLAGLAGVNEQFF.

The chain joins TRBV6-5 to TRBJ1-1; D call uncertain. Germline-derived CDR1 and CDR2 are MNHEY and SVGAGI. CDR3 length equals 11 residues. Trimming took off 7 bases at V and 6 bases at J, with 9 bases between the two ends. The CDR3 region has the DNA TGTGCCAGCATAGGACTCTCTGAAGCTTTCTTT. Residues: CASIGLSEAFF.

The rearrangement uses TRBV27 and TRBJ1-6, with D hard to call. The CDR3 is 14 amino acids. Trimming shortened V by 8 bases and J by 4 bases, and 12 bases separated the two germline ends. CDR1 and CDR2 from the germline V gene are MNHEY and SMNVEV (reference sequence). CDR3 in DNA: TGTGCCAGCTGGCGCGGACTTTATAATTCACCCCTCCACTTT. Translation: CASWRGLYNSPLHF.

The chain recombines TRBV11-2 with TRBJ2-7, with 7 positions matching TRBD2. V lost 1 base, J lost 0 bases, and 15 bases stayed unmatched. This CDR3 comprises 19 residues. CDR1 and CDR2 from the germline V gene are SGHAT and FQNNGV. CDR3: CASSLGVSSGAFVSYEQYF. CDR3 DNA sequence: TGTGCCAGCAGCTTAGGCGTATCCAGCGGGGCATTCGTCTCCTACGAGCAGTACTTC. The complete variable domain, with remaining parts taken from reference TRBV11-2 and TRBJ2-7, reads EAGVAQSPRYKIIEKRQSVAFWCNPISGHATLYWYQQILGQGPKLLIQFQNNGVVDDSQLPKDRFSAERLKGVDSTLKIQPAKLEDSAVYLCASSLGVSSGAFVSYEQYFGPGTRLTVT.

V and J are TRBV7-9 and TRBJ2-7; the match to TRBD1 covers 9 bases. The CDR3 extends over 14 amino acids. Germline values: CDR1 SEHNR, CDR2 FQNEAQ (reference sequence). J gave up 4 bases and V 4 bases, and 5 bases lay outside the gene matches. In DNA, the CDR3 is TGTGCCAGCAGCTCCGGGACAGGGAGGTACGAGCAGTACTTC. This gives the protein CASSSGTGRYEQYF.

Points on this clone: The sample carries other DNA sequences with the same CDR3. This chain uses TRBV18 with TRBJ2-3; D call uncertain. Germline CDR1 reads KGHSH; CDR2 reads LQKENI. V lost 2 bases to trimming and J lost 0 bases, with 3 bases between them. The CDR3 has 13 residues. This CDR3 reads CASSPSSTDTQYF. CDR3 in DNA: TGTGCCAGCTCACCATCTAGCACAGATACGCAGTATTTT.

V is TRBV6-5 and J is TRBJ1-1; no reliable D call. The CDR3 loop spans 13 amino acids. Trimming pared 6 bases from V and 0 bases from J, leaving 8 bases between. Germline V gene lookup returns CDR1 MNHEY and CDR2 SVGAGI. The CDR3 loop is CASSRFMNTEAFF. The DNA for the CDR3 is TGTGCCAGCAGCCGGTTCATGAACACTGAAGCTTTCTTT.

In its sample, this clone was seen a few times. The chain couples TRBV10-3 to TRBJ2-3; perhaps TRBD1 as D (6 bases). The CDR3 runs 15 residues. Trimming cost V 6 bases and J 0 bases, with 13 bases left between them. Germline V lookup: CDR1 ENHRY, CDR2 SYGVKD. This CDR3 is CAIRAGTHSTDTQYF. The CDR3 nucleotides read TGTGCCATCAGGGCCGGGACACACAGCACAGATACGCAGTATTTT.

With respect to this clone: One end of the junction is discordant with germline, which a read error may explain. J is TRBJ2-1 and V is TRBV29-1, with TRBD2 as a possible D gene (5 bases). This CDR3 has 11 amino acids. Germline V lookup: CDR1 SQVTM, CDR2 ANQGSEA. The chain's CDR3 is CSAELVFEQFF. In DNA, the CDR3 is TGCAGCGCTGAACTAGTTTTCGAGCAGTTCTTC.